The T cell receptor (beta chain) described here comes from a study of OX40 agonist ivuxolimab in advanced cancers. General study points: Averaged across samples, CD8+ T cells carried more expanded clones than CD4+ did. Some of the lowest clonal expansion was seen in partial responders at 0.1-3.0 mg/kg.

Measured with immunoSEQ multiplex PCR; TCRdb has only the in-frame clones, and not every one. The sample records tens of thousands of clones, around nine tenths being singletons. Remarks on this clone: Its antigen is undetermined.

V lost 6 bases, J lost 1 base, and 13 bases lay in between. CDR3 length: 15 amino acids. Germline V gives CDR1 SGHAT, CDR2 FQNNGV. Source: CD4+ or CD8+ T cells sorted from blood, taken in a trial of the OX40 agonist ivuxolimab. This sequence originates from an adult with an advanced solid tumor such as melanoma, head and neck, liver or kidney cancer. The rearrangement links TRBV11-2 to TRBJ2-4, with a possible D match to TRBD1 (6 bases). For the CDR3, the DNA is TGTGCCAGCAGGTCAATCCAGGGGGCCAAAAACATTCAGTACTTC. Its translation is CASRSIQGAKNIQYF. The whole variable domain, remainder taken from reference TRBV11-2 and TRBJ2-4, is EAGVAQSPRYKIIEKRQSVAFWCNPISGHATLYWYQQILGQGPKLLIQFQNNGVVDDSQLPKDRFSAERLKGVDSTLKIQPAKLEDSAVYLCASRSIQGAKNIQYFGAGTRLSVL.